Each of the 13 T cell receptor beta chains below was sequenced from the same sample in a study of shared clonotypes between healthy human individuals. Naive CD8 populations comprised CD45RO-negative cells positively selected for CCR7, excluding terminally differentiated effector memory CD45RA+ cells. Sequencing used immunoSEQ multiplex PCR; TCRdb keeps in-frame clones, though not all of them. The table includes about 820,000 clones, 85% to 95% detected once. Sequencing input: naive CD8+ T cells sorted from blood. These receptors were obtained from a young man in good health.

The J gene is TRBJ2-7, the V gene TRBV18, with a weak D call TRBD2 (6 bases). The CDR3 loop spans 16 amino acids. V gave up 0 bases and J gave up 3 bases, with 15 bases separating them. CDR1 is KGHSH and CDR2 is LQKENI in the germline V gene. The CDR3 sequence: CASSPPFGRPDYEQYF. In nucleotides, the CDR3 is TGTGCCAGCTCACCACCCTTTGGGAGGCCTGACTACGAGCAGTACTTC.

The CDR3 coding sequence is TGCAGCGTTGAGTGGGGGCCCTACGAGCAGTACTTC. Translated: CSVEWGPYEQYF. This sequence joins TRBV29-1 and TRBJ2-7; D is perhaps TRBD1 (6 bases). V lost 3 bases and J 2 bases, leaving 8 bases between the germline ends. Germline V CDR1 and CDR2: SQVTM, ANQGSEA. This CDR3 region has 12 residues.

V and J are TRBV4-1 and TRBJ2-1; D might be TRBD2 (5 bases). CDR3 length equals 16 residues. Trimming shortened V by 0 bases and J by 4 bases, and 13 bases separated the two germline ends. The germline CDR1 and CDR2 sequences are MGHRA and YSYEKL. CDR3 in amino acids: CASSQDLGVGYNEQFF. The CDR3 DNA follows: TGCGCCAGCAGCCAAGATTTGGGAGTAGGTTACAATGAGCAGTTCTTC.

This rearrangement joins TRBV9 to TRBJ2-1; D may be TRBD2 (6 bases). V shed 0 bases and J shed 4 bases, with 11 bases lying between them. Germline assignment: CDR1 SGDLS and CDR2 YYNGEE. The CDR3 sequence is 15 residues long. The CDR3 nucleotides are TGTGCCAGCAGCGTAGCGGGACTTCAGTACAATGAGCAGTTCTTC. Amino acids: CASSVAGLQYNEQFF.

The CDR3 protein is CASGHYEQYF. CDR3 in DNA: TGTGCCAGCGGCCACTACGAGCAGTACTTC. The V call is TRBV27, the J call TRBJ2-7; D not certain. The germline CDR1 and CDR2 sequences are MNHEY and SMNVEV (reference sequence). Trimming cost V 8 bases and J 3 bases, with 5 bases left between them. The CDR3 extends over 10 amino acids.

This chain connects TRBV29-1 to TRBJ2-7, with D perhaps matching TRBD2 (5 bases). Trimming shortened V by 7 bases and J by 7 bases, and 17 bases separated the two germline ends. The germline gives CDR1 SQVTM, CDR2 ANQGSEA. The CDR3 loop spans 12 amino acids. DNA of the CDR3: TGCAGCGCCTCTAGTAAGGGCGGGGAGCAGTACTTC. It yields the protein CSASSKGGEQYF.

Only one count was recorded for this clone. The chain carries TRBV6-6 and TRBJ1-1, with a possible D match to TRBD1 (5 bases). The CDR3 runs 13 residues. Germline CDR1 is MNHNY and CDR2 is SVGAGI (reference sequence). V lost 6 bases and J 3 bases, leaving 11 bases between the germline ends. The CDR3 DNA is TGTGCCAGCAGAACAGGTTTAGACACTGAAGCTTTCTTT. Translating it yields CASRTGLDTEAFF.

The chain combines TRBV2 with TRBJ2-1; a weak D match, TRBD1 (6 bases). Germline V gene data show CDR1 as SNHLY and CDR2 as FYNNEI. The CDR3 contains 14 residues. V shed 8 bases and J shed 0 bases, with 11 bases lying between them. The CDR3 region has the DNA TGTGCCAGCCTTACAGGGAGCTCCTACAATGAGCAGTTCTTC. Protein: CASLTGSSYNEQFF. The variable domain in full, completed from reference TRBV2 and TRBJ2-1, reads EPEVTQTPSHQVTQMGQEVILRCVPISNHLYFYWYRQILGQKVEFLVSFYNNEISEKSEIFDDQFSVERPDGSNFTLKIRSTKLEDSAMYFCASLTGSSYNEQFFGPGTRLTVL.

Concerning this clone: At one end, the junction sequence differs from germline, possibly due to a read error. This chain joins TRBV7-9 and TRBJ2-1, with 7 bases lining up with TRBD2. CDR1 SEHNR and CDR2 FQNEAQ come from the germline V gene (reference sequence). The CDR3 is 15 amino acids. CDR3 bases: TGTGCCAGCAGCCTGACTAGCTCCTCCGACAATGAGCAGTTCTTC. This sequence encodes CASSLTSSSDNEQFF. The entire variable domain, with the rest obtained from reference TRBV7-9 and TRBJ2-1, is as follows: DTGVSQNPRHKITKRGQNVTFRCDPISEHNRLYWYRQTLGQGPEFLTYFQNEAQLEKSRLLSDRFSAERPKGSFSTLEIQRTEQGDSAMYLCASSLTSSSDNEQFFGPGTRLTVL.

CDR3 DNA sequence: TGTGCCAGCAGCTTAGCGAAGGCTCCGGAGGGGTATGGCTACACCTTC. Its protein is CASSLAKAPEGYGYTF. The chain employs TRBV7-9 and TRBJ1-2, with D tentatively TRBD1 (5 bases). Germline CDR1 SEHNR, CDR2 FQNEAQ (reference sequence). With 0 bases removed from V and 5 bases from J, the gap between germline ends came to 16 bases. The CDR3 has 16 residues.

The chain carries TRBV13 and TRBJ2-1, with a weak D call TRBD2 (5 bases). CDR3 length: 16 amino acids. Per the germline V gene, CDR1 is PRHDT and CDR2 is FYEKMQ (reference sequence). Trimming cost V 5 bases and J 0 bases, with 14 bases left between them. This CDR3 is CASSLRGRSSYNEQFF. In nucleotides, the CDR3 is TGTGCCAGCAGCCTCAGAGGGCGGAGCTCCTACAATGAGCAGTTCTTC.

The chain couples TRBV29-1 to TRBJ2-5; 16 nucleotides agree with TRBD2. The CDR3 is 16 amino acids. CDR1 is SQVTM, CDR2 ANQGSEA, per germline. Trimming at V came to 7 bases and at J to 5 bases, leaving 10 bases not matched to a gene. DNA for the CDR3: TGCAGCGCCCAGGGACTAGCGGGAGGGCCGTGGGAGACCCAGTACTTC. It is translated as CSAQGLAGGPWETQYF.

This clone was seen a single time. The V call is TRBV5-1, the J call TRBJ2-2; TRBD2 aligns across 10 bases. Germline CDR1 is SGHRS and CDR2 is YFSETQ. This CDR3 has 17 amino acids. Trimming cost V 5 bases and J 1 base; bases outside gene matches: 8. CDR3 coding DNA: TGCGCCAGCAGAGGGACGACTAGCGGGCTGAACACCGGGGAGCTGTTTTTT. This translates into CASRGTTSGLNTGELFF.